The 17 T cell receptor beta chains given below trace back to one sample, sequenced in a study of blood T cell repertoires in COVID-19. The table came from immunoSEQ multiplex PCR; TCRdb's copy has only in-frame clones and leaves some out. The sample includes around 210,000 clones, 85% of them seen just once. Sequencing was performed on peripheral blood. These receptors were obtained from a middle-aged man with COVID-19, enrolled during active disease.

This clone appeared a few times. CDR3 bases: TGCGCCAGCAAACAGGCTAGCGGCACAGATACGCAGTATTTT. Translating it yields CASKQASGTDTQYF. The rearrangement uses TRBV5-1 and TRBJ2-3, with D maybe TRBD2 (6 bases). Trimming removed 6 bases from V and 1 base from J, with 12 bases in between. Per germline, CDR1 SGHRS and CDR2 YFSETQ. The CDR3 is 14 residues long.

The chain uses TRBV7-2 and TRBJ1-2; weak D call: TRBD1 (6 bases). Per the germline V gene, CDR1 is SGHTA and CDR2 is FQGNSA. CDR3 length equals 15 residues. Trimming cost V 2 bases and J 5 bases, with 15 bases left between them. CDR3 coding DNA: TGTGCCAGCAGCTTATACGCAGGGGCCGTTTATGGCTACACCTTC. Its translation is CASSLYAGAVYGYTF.

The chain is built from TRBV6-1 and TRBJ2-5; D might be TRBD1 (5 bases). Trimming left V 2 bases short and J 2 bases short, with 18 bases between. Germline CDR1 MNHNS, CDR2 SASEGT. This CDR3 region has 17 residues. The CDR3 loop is CASSEPSFGREQETQYF. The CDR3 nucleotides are TGTGCCAGCAGTGAACCCTCATTTGGCAGGGAACAAGAGACCCAGTACTTC.

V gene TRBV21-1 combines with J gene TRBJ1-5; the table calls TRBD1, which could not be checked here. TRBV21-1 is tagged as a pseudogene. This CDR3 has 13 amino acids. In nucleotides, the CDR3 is TGTGCCAGCAACTTTCCTAGGGGACAGCCCCAGCATTTT. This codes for CASNFPRGQPQHF.

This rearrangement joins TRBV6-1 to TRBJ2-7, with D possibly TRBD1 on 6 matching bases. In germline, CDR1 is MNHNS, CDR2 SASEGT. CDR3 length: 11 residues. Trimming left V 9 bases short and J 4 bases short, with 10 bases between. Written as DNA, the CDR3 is TGTGCCAGAAAACAGGGTTACGAGCAGTACTTC. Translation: CARKQGYEQYF.

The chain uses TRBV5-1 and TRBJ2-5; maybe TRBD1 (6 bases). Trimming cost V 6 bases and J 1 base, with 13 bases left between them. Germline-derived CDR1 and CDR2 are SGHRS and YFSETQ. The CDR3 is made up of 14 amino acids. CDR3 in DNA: TGCGCCAGCACCAAAGACAGGTTCCAAGAGACCCAGTACTTC. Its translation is CASTKDRFQETQYF.

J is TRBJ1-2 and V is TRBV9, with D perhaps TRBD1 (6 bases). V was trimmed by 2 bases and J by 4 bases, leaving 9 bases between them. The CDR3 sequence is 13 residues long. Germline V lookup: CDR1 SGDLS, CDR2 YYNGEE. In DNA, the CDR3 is TGTGCCAGCAGCGTTTCGACAGGCTATGGCTACACCTTC. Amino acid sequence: CASSVSTGYGYTF.

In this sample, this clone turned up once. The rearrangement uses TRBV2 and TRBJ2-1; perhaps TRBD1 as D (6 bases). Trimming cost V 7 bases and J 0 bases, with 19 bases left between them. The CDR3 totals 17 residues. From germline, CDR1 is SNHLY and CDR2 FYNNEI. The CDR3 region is CASTPGHLQSSYNEQFF. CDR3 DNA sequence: TGTGCCAGCACCCCGGGACATTTACAGAGCTCCTACAATGAGCAGTTCTTC.

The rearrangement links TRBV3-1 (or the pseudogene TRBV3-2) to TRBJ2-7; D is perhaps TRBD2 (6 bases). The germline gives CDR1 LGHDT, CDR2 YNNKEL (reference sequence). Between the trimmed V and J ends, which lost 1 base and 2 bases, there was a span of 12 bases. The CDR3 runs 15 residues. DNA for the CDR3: TGTGCCAGCAGCCAAGCGGGGGTTACTACCTACGAGCAGTACTTC. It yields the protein CASSQAGVTTYEQYF.

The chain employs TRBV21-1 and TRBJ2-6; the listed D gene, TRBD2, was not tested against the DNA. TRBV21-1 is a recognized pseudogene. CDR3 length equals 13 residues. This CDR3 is CASSPRGANVLTF. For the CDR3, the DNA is TGTGCCAGCAGCCCCCGGGGGGCCAACGTCCTGACTTTC.

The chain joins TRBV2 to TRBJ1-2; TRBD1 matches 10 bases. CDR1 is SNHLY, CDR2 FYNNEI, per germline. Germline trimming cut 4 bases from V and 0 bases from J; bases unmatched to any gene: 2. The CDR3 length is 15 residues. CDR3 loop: CASSVGQGPNYGYTF. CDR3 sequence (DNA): TGTGCCAGCAGTGTGGGACAGGGGCCTAACTATGGCTACACCTTC.

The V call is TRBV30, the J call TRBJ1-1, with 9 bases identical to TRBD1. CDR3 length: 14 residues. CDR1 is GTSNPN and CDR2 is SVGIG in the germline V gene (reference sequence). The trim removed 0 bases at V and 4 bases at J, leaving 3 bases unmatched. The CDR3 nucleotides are TGTGCCTGGAGTGTACAGGGGGCGAGCACTGAAGCTTTCTTT. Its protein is CAWSVQGASTEAFF. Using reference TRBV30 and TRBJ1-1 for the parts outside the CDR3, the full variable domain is SQTIHQWPATLVQPVGSPLSLECTVEGTSNPNLYWYRQAAGRGLQLLFYSVGIGQISSEVPQNLSASRPQDRQFILSSKKLLLSDSGFYLCAWSVQGASTEAFFGQGTRLTVV.

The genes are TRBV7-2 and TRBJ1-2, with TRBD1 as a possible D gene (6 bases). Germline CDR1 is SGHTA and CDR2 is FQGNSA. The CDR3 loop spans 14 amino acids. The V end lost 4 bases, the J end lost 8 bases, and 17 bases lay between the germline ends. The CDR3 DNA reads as TGTGCCAGCAGCTCGAGGGCGGGGGGCACAGGCTACACCTTC. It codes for CASSSRAGGTGYTF. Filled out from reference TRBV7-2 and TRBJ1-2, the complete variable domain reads GAGVSQSPSNKVTEKGKDVELRCDPISGHTALYWYRQSLGQGLEFLIYFQGNSAPDKSGLPSDRFSAERTGGSVSTLTIQRTQQEDSAVYLCASSSRAGGTGYTFGSGTRLTVV.

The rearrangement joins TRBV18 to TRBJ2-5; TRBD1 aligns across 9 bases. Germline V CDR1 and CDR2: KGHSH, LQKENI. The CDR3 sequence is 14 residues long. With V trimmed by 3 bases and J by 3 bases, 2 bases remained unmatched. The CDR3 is CASSPRTGEETQYF. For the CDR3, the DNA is TGTGCCAGCTCACCCCGGACAGGGGAAGAGACCCAGTACTTC.

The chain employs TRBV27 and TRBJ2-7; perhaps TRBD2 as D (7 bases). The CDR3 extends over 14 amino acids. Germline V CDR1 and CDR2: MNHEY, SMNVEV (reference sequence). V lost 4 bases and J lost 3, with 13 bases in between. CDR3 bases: TGTGCCAGCAGTTCCTCGGGGGGCGGCTACGAGCAGTACTTC. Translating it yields CASSSSGGGYEQYF.

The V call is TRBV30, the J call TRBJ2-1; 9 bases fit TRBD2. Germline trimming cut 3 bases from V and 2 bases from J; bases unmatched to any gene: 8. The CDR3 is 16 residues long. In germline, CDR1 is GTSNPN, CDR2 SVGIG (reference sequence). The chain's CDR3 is CAWSFPTSGTYNEQFF. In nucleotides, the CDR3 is TGTGCCTGGAGCTTTCCGACTAGCGGAACCTACAATGAGCAGTTCTTC.

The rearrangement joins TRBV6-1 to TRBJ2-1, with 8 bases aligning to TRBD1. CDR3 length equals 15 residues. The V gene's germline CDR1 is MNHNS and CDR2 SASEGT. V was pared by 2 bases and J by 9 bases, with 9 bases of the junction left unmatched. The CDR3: CASSEPVRQGSEQFF. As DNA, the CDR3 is TGTGCCAGCAGTGAACCGGTGAGACAGGGGAGTGAGCAGTTCTTC.